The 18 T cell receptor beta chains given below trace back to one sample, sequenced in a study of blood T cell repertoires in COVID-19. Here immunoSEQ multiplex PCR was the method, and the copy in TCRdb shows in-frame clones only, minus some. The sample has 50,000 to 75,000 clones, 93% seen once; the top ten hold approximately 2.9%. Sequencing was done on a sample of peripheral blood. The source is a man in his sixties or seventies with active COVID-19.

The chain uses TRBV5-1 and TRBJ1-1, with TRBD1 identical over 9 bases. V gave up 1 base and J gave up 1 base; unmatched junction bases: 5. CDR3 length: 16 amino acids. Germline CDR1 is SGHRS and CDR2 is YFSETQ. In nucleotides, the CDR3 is TGCGCCAGCAGCTTGCGACAGGGGGGTGCGAACACTGAAGCTTTCTTT. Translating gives CASSLRQGGANTEAFF.

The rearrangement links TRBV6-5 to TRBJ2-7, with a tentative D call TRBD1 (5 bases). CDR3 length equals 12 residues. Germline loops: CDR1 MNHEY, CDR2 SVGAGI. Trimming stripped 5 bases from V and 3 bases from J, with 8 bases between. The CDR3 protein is CASSRQSYEQYV. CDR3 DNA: TGTGCCAGCAGTCGACAGAGCTACGAGCAGTACGTC.

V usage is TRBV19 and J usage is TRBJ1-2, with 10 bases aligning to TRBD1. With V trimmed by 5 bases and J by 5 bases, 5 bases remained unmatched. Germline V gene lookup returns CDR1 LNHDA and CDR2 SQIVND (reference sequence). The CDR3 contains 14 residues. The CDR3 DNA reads TGTGCCAGTAGTCGGGCGGGACAGGGGTATGGCTACACCTTC. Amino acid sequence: CASSRAGQGYGYTF.

The CDR3 sequence is CASSLLAGGGTQYF. In nucleotides, the CDR3 is TGTGCCAGCAGTTTATTGGCAGGGGGAGGTACCCAGTACTTC. The V call is TRBV27, the J call TRBJ2-5; maybe TRBD1 (7 bases). V lost 1 base, J lost 8 bases, and 14 bases lay in between. Per the germline V gene, CDR1 is MNHEY and CDR2 is SMNVEV (reference sequence). This CDR3 spans 14 amino acids.

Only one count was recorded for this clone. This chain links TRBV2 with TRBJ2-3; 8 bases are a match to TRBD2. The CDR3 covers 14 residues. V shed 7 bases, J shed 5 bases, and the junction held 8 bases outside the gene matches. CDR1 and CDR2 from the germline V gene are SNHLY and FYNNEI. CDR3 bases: TGTGCCAGCAAACCGGGGGGGCCAGGAGATACGCAGTATTTT. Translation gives CASKPGGPGDTQYF.

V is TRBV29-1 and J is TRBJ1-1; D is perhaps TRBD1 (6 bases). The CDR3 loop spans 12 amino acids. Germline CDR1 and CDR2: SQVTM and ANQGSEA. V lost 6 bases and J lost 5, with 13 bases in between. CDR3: CSVAGVGTEAFF. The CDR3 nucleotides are TGCAGCGTAGCAGGGGTGGGAACTGAAGCTTTCTTT.

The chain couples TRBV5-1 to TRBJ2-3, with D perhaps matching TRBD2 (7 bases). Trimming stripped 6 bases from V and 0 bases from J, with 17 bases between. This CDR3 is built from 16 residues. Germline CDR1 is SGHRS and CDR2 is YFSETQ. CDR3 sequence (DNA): TGCGCCAGCACCGCGGGGGCAACTTCTAGCACAGATACGCAGTATTTT. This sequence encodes CASTAGATSSTDTQYF.

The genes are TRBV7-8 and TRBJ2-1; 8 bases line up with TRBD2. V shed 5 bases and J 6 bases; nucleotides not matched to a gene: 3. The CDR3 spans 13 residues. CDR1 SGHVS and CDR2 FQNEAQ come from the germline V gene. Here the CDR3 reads CASSTTSGNEQFF. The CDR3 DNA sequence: TGTGCCAGCAGCACTACTAGCGGCAATGAGCAGTTCTTC.

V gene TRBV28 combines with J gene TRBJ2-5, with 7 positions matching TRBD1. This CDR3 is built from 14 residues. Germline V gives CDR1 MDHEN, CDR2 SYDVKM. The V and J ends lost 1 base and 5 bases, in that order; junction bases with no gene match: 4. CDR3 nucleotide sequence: TGTGCCAGCAGTTTATCGGGACAGTGGGAGACCCAGTACTTC. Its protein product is CASSLSGQWETQYF.

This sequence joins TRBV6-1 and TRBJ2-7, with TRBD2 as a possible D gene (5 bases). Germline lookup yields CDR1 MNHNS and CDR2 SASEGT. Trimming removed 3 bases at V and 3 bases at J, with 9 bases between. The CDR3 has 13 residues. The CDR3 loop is CASSDRGNYEQYV. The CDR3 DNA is TGTGCCAGCAGTGACCGGGGAAACTACGAGCAGTACGTC.

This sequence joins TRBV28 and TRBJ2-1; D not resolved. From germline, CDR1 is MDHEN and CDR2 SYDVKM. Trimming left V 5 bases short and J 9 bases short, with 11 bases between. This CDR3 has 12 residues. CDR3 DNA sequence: TGTGCCAGCAGTGTCCCCCCTTTTGAGCAGTTCTTC. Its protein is CASSVPPFEQFF. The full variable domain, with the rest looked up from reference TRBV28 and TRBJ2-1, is DVKVTQSSRYLVKRTGEKVFLECVQDMDHENMFWYRQDPGLGLRLIYFSYDVKMKEKGDIPEGYSVSREKKERFSLILESASTNQTSMYLCASSVPPFEQFFGPGTRLTVL.

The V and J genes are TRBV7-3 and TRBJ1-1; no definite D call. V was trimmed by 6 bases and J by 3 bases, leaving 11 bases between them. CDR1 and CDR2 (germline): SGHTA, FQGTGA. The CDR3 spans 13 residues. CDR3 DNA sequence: TGTGCCAGCAGTTCTAACGGTGACACTGAAGCTTTCTTT. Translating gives CASSSNGDTEAFF.

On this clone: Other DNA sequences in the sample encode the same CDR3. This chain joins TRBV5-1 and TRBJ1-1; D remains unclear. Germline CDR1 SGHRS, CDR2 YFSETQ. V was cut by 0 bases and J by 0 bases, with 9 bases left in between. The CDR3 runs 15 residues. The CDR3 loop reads CASSLGAGLNTEAFF. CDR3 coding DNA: TGCGCCAGCAGCTTGGGTGCGGGTCTGAACACTGAAGCTTTCTTT.

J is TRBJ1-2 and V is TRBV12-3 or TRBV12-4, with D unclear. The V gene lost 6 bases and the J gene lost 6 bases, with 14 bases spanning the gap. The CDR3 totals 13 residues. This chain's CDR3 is CASRQDPADGYTF. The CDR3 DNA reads TGTGCCAGCAGGCAGGACCCAGCGGATGGCTACACCTTC.

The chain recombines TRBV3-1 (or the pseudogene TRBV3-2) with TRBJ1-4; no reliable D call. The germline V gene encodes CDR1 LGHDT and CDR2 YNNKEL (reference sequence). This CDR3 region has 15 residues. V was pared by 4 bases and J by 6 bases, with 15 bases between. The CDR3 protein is CASSLRTPQDEKLFF. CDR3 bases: TGTGCCAGCAGCCTTAGAACCCCGCAGGATGAAAAACTGTTTTTT.

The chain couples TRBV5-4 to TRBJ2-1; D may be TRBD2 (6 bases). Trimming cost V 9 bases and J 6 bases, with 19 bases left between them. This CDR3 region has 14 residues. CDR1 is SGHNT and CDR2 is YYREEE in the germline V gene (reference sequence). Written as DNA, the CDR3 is TGTGCCAACCTGCTAGCGAGCCCCCCCAATGAGCAGTTCTTC. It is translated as CANLLASPPNEQFF.

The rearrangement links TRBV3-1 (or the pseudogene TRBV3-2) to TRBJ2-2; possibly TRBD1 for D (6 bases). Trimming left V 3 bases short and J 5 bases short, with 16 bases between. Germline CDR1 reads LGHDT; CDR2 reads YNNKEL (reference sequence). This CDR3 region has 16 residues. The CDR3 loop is CASSHYDRTVTGELFF. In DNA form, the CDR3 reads TGTGCCAGCAGCCATTACGACAGGACCGTGACCGGGGAGCTGTTTTTT.

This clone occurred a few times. CDR3 DNA sequence: TGTGCCAGTAGTAGGACAGGGGGCTCCGGGGAGCTGTTTTTT. Translated, it gives CASSRTGGSGELFF. The chain recombines TRBV19 with TRBJ2-2, with 11 positions matching TRBD1. Germline V gives CDR1 LNHDA, CDR2 SQIVND (reference sequence). This CDR3 has 14 residues. With 4 bases clipped from V and 6 bases from J, the junction kept 1 base outside the gene matches.